The 10 T cell receptor beta chains given below trace back to one sample, sequenced in a study of blood T cells in healthy people across ages. A second PCR of roughly 7 to 11 cycles used a sample-barcoded 5' primer and a J-beta primer mix. TCRdb reprocessed the 5' RACE reads with MiXCR, giving one entry per CDR3 protein. This sample has fewer than 800,000 distinct CDR3 sequences, with 49% found just once. Sequencing was carried out using blood. Receptor source: a woman aged 55-70 years in good health.

The rearrangement joins TRBV29-1 to TRBJ1-4, with 7 positions matching TRBD1. V lost 6 bases, J lost 4 bases, and 5 bases stayed unmatched. The CDR3 sequence is 13 residues long. Germline values: CDR1 SQVTM, CDR2 ANQGSEA. CDR3 in DNA: TGCAGCGTGGCCGGGACAGATAATGAAAAACTGTTTTTT. Protein sequence: CSVAGTDNEKLFF. Drawing the rest from reference TRBV29-1 and TRBJ1-4, the complete variable domain is SAVISQKPSRDICQRGTSLTIQCQVDSQVTMMFWYRQQPGQSLTLIATANQGSEATYESGFVIDKFPISRPNLTFSTLTVSNMSPEDSSIYLCSVAGTDNEKLFFGSGTQLSVL.

J is TRBJ2-7 and V is TRBV7-9; 8 nucleotides line up with TRBD1. Germline CDR1 SEHNR, CDR2 FQNEAQ (reference sequence). The V segment lost 5 bases and the J segment 6 bases; nucleotides outside the gene matches: 6. The CDR3 contains 13 residues. The CDR3 is CASSPRTGTEQYF. CDR3 sequence (DNA): TGTGCCAGCAGCCCCCGGACAGGGACCGAGCAGTACTTC.

The chain is built from TRBV6-2 or TRBV6-3 and TRBJ1-4; D is uncertain. The CDR3 is made up of 12 amino acids. Germline CDR1 MNHEY, CDR2 SVGEGT. V lost 6 bases, J lost 5 bases, and 7 bases lay in between. The CDR3 is CASRGRNEKLFF. CDR3 sequence (DNA): TGTGCCAGCAGAGGGCGGAATGAAAAACTGTTTTTT.

This clonotype has only one observation. This sequence joins TRBV7-2 and TRBJ2-1; 11 bases fit TRBD1. The CDR3 consists of 17 residues. Germline CDR1 SGHTA, CDR2 FQGNSA. Trimming cost V 1 base and J 8 bases; bases outside gene matches: 10. CDR3 in amino acids: CASSLVGGGTGGYEQFF. The CDR3 region has the DNA TGTGCCAGCAGCTTAGTAGGGGGAGGGACAGGGGGTTATGAGCAGTTCTTC.

The count of this clonotype is one. The chain recombines TRBV29-1 with TRBJ1-1; D not resolved. The CDR3 sequence is 14 residues long. The germline V gene has CDR1 SQVTM and CDR2 ANQGSEA. The ends were cut back, 3 bases at V and 1 base at J, with 12 bases in the middle. The CDR3 region is CSVERRVTNTEAFF. Here the CDR3 DNA reads TGCAGCGTTGAGCGTAGGGTCACGAACACTGAAGCTTTCTTT.

This sequence joins TRBV20-1 and TRBJ2-1; TRBD1 agrees at 10 bases. V trimming: 6 bases; J trimming: 13 bases; junction bases outside the gene matches: 9. CDR1 and CDR2 (germline): DFQATT, SNEGSKA (reference sequence). The CDR3 is 12 residues long. The chain's CDR3 is CSAGQGDGHQFF. The DNA for the CDR3 is TGCAGTGCAGGACAGGGGGACGGTCACCAGTTCTTC.

The chain is built from TRBV10-3 and TRBJ1-2; tentatively, D is TRBD1 (6 bases). The CDR3 spans 16 residues. The V end lost 0 bases, the J end lost 5 bases, and 16 bases lay between the germline ends. Germline CDR1 reads ENHRY; CDR2 reads SYGVKD. The CDR3: CAISESRGPGPYGYTF. CDR3 in DNA: TGTGCCATCAGTGAGTCACGGGGGCCCGGGCCTTATGGCTACACCTTC.

The chain is built from TRBV6-2 or TRBV6-3 and TRBJ2-2; D call uncertain. Per germline, CDR1 MNHEY and CDR2 SVGEGT. This CDR3 is built from 14 residues. V gave up 2 bases and J gave up 4 bases, with 8 bases separating them. Here the CDR3 reads CASSYAGFTGELFF. In DNA form, the CDR3 reads TGTGCCAGCAGTTACGCAGGCTTCACCGGGGAGCTGTTTTTT.

This clonotype was seen just once. CDR3 sequence reads: CSATDRARTDTQYF. CDR3 nucleotides: TGCAGTGCTACTGACAGGGCTCGCACAGATACGCAGTATTTT. This chain joins TRBV20-1 and TRBJ2-3; 7 nucleotides match TRBD1. Germline V gene lookup returns CDR1 DFQATT and CDR2 SNEGSKA (reference sequence). The CDR3 sequence is 14 residues long. V shed 4 bases and J 1 base; nucleotides not matched to a gene: 5.

This clonotype showed up just a few times. The J gene is TRBJ2-1, the V gene TRBV5-1; 9 bases match TRBD1. CDR3 length: 18 residues. V shed 0 bases and J 6 bases; nucleotides not matched to a gene: 13. Germline V gives CDR1 SGHRS, CDR2 YFSETQ. The CDR3 nucleotides read TGCGCCAGCAGCTTGGTCTTTGAAGGACAGGGGAATTTCAATGAGCAGTTCTTC. Its protein is CASSLVFEGQGNFNEQFF.